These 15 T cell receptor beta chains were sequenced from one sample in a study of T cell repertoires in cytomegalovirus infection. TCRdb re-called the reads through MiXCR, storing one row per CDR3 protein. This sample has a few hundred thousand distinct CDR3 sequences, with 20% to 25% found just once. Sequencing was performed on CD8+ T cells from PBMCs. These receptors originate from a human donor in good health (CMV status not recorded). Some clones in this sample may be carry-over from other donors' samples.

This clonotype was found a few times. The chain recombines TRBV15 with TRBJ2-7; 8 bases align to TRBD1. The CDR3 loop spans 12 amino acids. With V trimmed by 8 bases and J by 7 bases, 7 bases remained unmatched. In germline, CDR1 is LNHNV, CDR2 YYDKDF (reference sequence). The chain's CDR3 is CATSWTGREQYF. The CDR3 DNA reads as TGTGCCACCTCATGGACAGGGCGGGAGCAGTACTTC.

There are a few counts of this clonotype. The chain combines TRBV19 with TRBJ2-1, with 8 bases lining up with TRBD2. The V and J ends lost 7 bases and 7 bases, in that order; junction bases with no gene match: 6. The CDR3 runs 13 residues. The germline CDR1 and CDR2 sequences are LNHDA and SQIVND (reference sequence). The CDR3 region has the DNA TGTGCCAGTACTAGCGGGCTGGGTAATGAGCAGTTCTTC. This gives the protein CASTSGLGNEQFF.

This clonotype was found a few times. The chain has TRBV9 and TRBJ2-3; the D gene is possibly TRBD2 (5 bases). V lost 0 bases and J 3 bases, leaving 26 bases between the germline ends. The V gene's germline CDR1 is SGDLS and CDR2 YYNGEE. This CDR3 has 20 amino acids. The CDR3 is CASSVGSRSSASKGTDTQYF. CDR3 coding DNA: TGTGCCAGCAGCGTAGGGTCTCGGAGTTCTGCTAGCAAAGGGACAGATACGCAGTATTTT.

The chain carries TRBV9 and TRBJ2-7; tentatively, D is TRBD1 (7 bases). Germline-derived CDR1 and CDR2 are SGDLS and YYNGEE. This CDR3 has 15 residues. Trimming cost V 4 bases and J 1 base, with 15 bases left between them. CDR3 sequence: CASSQGGAVSYEQYF. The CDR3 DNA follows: TGTGCCAGCAGCCAGGGGGGCGCGGTATCCTACGAGCAGTACTTC.

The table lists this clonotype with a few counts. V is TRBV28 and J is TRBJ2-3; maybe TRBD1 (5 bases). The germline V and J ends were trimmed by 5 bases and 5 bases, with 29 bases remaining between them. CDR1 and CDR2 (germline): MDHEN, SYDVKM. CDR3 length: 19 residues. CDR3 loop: CASSQERKHGQGIRDTQYF. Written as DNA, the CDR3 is TGTGCCAGCAGTCAGGAACGGAAACATGGGCAGGGTATTCGAGATACGCAGTATTTT.

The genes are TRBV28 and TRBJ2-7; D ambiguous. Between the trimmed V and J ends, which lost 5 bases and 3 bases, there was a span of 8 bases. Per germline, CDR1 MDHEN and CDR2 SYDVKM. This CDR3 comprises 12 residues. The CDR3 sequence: CASSEYNYEQYF. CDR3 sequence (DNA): TGTGCCAGCAGTGAGTATAACTACGAGCAGTACTTC.

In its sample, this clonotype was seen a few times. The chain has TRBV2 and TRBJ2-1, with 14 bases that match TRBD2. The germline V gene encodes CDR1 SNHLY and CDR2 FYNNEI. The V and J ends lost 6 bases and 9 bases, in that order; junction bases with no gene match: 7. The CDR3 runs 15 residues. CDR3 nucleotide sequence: TGTGCCAGCAGGGAGACTAGCGGGGGGGCCAGTGAGCAGTTCTTC. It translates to CASRETSGGASEQFF.

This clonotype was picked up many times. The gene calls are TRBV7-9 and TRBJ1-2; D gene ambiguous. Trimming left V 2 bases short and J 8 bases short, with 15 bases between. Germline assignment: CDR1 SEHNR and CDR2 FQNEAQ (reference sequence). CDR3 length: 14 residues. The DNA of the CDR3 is TGTGCCAGCAGCTTAATTGAGGGCGTAGAAGGCTACACCTTC. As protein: CASSLIEGVEGYTF. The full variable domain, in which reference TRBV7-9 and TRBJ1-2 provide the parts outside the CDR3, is DTGVSQNPRHKITKRGQNVTFRCDPISEHNRLYWYRQTLGQGPEFLTYFQNEAQLEKSRLLSDRFSAERPKGSFSTLEIQRTEQGDSAMYLCASSLIEGVEGYTFGSGTRLTVV.

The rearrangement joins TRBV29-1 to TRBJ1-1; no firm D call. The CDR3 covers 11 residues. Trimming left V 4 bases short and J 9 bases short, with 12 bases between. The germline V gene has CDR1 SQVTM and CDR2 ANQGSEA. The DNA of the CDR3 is TGCAGCGTTGTCGGGATGACTAAAGCTTTCTTT. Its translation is CSVVGMTKAFF.

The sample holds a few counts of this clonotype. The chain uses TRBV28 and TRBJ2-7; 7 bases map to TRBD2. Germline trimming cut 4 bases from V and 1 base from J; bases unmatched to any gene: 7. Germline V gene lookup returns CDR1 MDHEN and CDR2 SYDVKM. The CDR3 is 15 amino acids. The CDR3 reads CASSSLGGDSYEQYF. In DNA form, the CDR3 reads TGTGCCAGCAGTTCTCTGGGGGGGGATTCCTACGAGCAGTACTTC.

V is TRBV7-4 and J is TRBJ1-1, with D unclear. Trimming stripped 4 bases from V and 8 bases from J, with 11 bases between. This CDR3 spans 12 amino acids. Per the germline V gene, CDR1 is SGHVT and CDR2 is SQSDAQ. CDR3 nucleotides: TGTGCCAGCAGCTCCATGTCCGAGGAAGCTTTCTTT. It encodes CASSSMSEEAFF.

The CDR3 DNA follows: TGTGCCAGCAGCTCCACCCTAGCGGGGGGGCCGGATAACTCCTACAATGAGCAGTTCTTC. This encodes CASSSTLAGGPDNSYNEQFF. The chain recombines TRBV7-9 with TRBJ2-1, with 12 bases matching TRBD2. This CDR3 spans 20 amino acids. Germline V gene sequence: CDR1 SEHNR, CDR2 FQNEAQ (reference sequence). V was pared by 4 bases and J by 0 bases, with 13 bases of the junction left unmatched.

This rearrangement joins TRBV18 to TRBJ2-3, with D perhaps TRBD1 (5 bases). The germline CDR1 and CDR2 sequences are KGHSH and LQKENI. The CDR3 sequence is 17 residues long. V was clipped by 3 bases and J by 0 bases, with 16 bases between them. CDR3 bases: TGTGCCAGCTCACCCGGCCGTCAGGGTAGGAGCACAGATACGCAGTATTTT. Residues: CASSPGRQGRSTDTQYF.

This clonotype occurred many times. CDR3 amino acids: CASSDGTRDGYTF. The CDR3 DNA reads as TGTGCCAGCAGTGACGGGACTAGGGACGGCTACACCTTC. The chain recombines TRBV2 with TRBJ1-2, with TRBD1 as a possible D gene (5 bases). CDR1 and CDR2 from the germline V gene are SNHLY and FYNNEI. The CDR3 extends over 13 amino acids. V lost 3 bases and J lost 8, with 13 bases in between.

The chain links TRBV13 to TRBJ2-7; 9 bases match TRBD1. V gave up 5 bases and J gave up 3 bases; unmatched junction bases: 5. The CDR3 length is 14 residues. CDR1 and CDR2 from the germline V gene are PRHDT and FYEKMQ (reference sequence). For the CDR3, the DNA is TGTGCCAGCAGCCGGACAGGGGAGGTCTACGAGCAGTACTTC. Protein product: CASSRTGEVYEQYF.